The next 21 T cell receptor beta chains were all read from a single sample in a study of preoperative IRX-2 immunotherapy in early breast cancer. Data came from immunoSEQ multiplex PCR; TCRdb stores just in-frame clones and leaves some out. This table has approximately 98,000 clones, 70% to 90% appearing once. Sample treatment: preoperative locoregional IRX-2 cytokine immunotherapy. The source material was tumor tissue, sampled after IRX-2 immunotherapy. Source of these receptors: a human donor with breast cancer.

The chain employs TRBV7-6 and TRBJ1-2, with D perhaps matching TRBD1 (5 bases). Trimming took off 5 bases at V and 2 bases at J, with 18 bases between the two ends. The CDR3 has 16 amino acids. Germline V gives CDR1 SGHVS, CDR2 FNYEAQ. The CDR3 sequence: CASSPRIWGGNYGYTF. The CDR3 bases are TGTGCCAGCAGCCCCCGTATTTGGGGGGGGAACTATGGCTACACCTTC.

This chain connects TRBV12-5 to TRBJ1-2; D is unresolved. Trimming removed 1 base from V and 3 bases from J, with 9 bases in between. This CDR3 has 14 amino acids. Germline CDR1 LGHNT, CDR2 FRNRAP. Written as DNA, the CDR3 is TGTGCTAGTGGTTTGGACATCCACCACTATGGCTACACCTTC. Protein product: CASGLDIHHYGYTF.

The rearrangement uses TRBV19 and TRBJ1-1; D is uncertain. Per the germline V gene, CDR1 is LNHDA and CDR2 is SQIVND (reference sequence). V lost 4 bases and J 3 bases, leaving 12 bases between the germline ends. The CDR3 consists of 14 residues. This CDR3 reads CASSKGIGDTEAFF. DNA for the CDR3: TGTGCCAGTAGTAAAGGGATTGGCGACACTGAAGCTTTCTTT.

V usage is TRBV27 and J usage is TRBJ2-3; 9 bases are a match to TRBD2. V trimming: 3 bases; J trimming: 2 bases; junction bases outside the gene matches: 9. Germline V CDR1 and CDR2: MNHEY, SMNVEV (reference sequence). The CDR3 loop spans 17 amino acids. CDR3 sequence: CASSFSGLALYTDTQYF. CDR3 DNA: TGTGCCAGCAGTTTCTCGGGACTAGCATTGTACACAGATACGCAGTATTTT.

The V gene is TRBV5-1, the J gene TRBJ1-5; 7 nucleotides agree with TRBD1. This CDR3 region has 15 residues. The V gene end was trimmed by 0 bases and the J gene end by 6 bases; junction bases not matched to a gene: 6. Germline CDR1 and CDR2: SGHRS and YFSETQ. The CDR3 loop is CASSLEGGAGQPQHF. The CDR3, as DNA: TGCGCCAGCAGCTTGGAAGGGGGCGCGGGTCAGCCCCAGCATTTT.

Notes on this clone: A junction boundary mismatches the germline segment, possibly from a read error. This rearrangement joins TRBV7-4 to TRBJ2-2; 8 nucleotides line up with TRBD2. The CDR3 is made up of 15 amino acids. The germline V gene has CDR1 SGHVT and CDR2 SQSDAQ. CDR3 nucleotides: TGTGCTAGCAGCTTCGCGGGGGGAGGCACCGAGGAGCTGTTTTTT. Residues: CASSFAGGGTEELFF.

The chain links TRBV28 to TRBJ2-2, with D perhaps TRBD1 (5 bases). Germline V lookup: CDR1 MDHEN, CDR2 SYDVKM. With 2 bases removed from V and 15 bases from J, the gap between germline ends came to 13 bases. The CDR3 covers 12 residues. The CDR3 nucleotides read TGTGCCAGCAGTTTAGGCCACAGGTCGATGTTTTTT. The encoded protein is CASSLGHRSMFF. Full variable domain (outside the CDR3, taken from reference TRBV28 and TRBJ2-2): DVKVTQSSRYLVKRTGEKVFLECVQDMDHENMFWYRQDPGLGLRLIYFSYDVKMKEKGDIPEGYSVSREKKERFSLILESASTNQTSMYLCASSLGHRSMFFGEGSRLTVL.

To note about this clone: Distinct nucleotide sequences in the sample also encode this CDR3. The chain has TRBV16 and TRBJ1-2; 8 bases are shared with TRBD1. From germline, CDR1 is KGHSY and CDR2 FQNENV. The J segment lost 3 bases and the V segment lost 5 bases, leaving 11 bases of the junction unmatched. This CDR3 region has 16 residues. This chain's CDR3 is CASSNLPGQEDYGYTF. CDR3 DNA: TGTGCCAGCAGCAATCTCCCGGGACAGGAAGACTATGGCTACACCTTC. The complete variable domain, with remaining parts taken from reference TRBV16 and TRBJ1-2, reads GEEVAQTPKHLVRGEGQKAKLYCAPIKGHSYVFWYQQVLKNEFKFLISFQNENVFDETGMPKERFSAKCLPNSPCSLEIQATKLEDSAVYFCASSNLPGQEDYGYTFGSGTRLTVV.

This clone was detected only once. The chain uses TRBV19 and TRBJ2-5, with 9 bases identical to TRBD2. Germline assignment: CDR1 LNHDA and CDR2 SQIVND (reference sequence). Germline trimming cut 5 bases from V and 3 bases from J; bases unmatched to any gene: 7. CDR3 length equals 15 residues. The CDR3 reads CASSPNSGGEETQYF. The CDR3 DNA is TGTGCCAGTAGTCCCAATAGCGGGGGCGAAGAGACCCAGTACTTC.

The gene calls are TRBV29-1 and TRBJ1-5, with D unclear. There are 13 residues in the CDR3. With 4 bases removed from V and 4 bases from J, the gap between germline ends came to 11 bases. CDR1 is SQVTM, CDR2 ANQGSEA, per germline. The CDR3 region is CSVGFSQNQPQHF. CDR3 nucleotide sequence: TGCAGCGTTGGGTTCAGCCAGAATCAGCCCCAGCATTTT.

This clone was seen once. This chain's CDR3 is CASSFGDRGNTIYF. The CDR3 nucleotides are TGTGCCAGTAGTTTCGGGGACCGGGGAAACACCATATATTTT. V gene TRBV19 combines with J gene TRBJ1-3; D might be TRBD1 (5 bases). The CDR3 loop spans 14 amino acids. The germline V and J ends were trimmed by 5 bases and 4 bases, with 12 bases remaining between them. Germline CDR1 LNHDA, CDR2 SQIVND (reference sequence). Based on the CDR3 plus reference TRBV19 and TRBJ1-3, the full variable domain is DGGITQSPKYLFRKEGQNVTLSCEQNLNHDAMYWYRQDPGQGLRLIYYSQIVNDFQKGDIAEGYSVSREKKESFPLTVTSAQKNPTAFYLCASSFGDRGNTIYFGEGSWLTVV.

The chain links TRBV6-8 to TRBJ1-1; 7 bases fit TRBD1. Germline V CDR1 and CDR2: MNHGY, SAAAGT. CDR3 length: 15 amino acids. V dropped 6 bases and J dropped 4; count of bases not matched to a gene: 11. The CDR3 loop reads CASSPSTGAGTEAFF. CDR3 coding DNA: TGTGCCAGCAGCCCATCTACAGGGGCGGGCACTGAAGCTTTCTTT.

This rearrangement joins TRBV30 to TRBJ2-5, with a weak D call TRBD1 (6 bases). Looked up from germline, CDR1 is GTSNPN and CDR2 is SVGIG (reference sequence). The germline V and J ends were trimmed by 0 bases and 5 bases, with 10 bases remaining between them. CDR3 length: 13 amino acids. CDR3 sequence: CAWSVVRGETQYF. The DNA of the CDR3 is TGTGCCTGGAGTGTAGTCAGGGGTGAGACCCAGTACTTC.

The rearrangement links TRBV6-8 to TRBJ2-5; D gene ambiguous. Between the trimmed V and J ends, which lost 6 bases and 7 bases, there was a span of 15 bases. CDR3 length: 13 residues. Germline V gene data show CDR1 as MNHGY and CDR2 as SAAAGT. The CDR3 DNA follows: TGTGCCAGCAGGCAACCAGCGTCAGTGACCCAGTACTTC. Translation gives CASRQPASVTQYF.

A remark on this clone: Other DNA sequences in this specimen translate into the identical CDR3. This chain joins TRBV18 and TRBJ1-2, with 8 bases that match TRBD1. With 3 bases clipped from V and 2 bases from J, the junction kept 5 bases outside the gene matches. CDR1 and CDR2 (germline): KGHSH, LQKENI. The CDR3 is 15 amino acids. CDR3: CASSPDRGNNYGYTF. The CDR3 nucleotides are TGTGCCAGCTCACCCGACAGGGGCAACAACTATGGCTACACCTTC.

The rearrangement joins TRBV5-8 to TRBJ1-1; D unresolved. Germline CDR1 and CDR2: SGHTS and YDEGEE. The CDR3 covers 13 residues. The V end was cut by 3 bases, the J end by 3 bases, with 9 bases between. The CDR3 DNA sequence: TGTGCCAGCAGCTCCGACACCTACACTGAAGCTTTCTTT. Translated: CASSSDTYTEAFF.

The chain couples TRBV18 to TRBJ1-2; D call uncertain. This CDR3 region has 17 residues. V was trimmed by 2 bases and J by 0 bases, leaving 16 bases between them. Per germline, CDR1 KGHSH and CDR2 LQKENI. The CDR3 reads CASSPSTVPPSNYGYTF. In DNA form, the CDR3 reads TGTGCCAGCTCACCAAGTACAGTCCCGCCATCTAACTATGGCTACACCTTC.

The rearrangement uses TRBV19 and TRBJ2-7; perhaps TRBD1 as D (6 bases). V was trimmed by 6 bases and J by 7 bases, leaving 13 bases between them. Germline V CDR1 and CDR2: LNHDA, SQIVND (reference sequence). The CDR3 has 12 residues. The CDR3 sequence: CASRNYRDEQYF. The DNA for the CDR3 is TGTGCCAGTAGGAATTACAGGGATGAGCAGTACTTC.

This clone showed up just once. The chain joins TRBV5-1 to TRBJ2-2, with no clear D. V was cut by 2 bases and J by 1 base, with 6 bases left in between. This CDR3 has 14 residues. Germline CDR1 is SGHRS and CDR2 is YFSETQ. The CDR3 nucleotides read TGCGCCAGCAGCTTTAACCGGAACACCGGGGAGCTGTTTTTT. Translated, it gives CASSFNRNTGELFF.

Written as DNA, the CDR3 is TGTGCCAGCAGCCCAACAGGGAGCACAGATACGCAGTATTTT. The encoded protein is CASSPTGSTDTQYF. The chain combines TRBV11-3 with TRBJ2-3; maybe TRBD1 (6 bases). Germline CDR1 SGHNT, CDR2 YENEEA. The CDR3 has 14 residues. V lost 5 bases, J lost 0 bases, and 9 bases lay in between.

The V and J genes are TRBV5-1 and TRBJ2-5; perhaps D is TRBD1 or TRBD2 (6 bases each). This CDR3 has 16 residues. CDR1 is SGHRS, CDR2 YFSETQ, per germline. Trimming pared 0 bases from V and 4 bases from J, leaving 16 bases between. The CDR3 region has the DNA TGCGCCAGCAGCTTGGCCGGGGGCGGGCCGGGAGAGACCCAGTACTTC. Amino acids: CASSLAGGGPGETQYF.